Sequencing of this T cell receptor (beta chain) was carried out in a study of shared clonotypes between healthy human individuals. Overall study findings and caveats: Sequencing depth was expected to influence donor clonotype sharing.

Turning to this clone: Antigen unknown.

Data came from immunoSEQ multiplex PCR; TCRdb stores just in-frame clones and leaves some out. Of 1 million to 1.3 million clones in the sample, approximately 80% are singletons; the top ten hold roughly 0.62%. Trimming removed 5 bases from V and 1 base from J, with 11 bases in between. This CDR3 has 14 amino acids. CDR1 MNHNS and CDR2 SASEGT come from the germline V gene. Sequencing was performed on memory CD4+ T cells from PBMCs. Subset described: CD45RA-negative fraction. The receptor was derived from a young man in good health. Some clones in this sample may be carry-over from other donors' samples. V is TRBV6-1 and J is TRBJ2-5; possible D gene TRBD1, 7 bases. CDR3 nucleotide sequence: TGTGCCAGCAGTCCGCAGGGGGGCCAAGAGACCCAGTACTTC. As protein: CASSPQGGQETQYF.